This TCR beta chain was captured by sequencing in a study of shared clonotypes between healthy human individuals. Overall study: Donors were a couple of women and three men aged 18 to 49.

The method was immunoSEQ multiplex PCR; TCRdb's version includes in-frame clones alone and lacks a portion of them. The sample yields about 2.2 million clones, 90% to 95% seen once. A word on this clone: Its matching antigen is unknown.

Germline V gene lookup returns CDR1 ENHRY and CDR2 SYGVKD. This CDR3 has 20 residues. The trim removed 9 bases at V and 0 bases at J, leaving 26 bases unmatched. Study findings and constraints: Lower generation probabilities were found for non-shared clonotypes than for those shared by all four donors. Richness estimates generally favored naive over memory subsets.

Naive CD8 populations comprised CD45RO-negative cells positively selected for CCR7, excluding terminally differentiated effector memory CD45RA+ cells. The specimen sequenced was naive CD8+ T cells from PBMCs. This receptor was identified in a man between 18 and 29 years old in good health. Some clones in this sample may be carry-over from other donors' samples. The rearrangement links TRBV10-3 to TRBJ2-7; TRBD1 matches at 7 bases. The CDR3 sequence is CAISNIGQAISASTSYEQYF. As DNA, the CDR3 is TGTGCCATTTCCAATATTGGACAGGCCATTTCAGCGTCGACCTCCTACGAGCAGTACTTC.